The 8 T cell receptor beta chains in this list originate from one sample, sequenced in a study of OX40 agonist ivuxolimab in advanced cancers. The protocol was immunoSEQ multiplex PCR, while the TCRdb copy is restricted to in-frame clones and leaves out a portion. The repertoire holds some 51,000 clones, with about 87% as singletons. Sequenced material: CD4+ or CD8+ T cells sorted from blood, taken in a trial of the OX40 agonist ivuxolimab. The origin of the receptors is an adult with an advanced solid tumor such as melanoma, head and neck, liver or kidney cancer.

The CDR3 DNA sequence: TGCGCCAGCAGCGACCGCCGGACAGGGGGCGACCTAAATGAAAAACTGTTTTTT. This encodes CASSDRRTGGDLNEKLFF. V gene TRBV5-1 combines with J gene TRBJ1-4; 11 nucleotides align to TRBD1. This CDR3 is 18 amino acids long. The V gene end was trimmed by 4 bases and the J gene end by 5 bases; junction bases not matched to a gene: 13. The V gene's germline CDR1 is SGHRS and CDR2 YFSETQ.

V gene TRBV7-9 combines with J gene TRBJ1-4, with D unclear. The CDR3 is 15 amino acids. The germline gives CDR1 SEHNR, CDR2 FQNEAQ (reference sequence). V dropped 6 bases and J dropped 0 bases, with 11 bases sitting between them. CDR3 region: CASSPLDATNEKLFF. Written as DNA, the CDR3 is TGTGCCAGCAGTCCCCTGGACGCAACTAATGAAAAACTGTTTTTT.

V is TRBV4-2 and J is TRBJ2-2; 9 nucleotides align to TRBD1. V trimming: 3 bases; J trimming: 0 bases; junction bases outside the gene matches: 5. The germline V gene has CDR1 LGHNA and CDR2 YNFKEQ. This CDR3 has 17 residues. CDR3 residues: CASSQMGTGTNTGELFF. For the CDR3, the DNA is TGTGCCAGCAGCCAGATGGGGACAGGGACGAACACCGGGGAGCTGTTTTTT.

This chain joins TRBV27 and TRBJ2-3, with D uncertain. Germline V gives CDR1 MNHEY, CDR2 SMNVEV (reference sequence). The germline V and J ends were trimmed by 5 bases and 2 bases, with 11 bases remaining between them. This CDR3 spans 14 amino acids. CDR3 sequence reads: CASSPLGNTDTQYF. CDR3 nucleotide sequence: TGTGCCAGCAGTCCGCTTGGTAACACAGATACGCAGTATTTT.

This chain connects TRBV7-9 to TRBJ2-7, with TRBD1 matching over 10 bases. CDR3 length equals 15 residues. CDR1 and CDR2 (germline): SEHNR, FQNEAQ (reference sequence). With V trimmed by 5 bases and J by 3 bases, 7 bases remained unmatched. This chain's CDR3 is CASSEGTGVNYEQYF. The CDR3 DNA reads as TGTGCCAGCAGCGAAGGGACAGGGGTTAACTACGAGCAGTACTTC.

The CDR3 here is CASSLDVWGQAFSYEQYF. CDR3 DNA sequence: TGTGCCAGCAGCTTAGATGTGTGGGGACAGGCCTTCTCCTACGAGCAGTACTTC. The V and J genes are TRBV11-3 and TRBJ2-7; TRBD1 matches 8 bases. Germline CDR1 and CDR2: SGHNT and YENEEA. The CDR3 length is 18 residues. The V segment lost 0 bases and the J segment 0 bases; nucleotides outside the gene matches: 10.

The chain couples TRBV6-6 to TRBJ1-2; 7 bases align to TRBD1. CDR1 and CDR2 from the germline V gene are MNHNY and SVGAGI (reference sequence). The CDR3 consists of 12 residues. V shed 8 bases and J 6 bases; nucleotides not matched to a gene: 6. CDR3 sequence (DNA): TGTGCCAGCCACGCAGGGGGTGATGGCTACACCTTC. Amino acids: CASHAGGDGYTF.

CDR3 region: CASSPTSGGDEQYF. Written as DNA, the CDR3 is TGCGCCAGCAGCCCGACTAGCGGGGGTGACGAGCAGTACTTC. This chain joins TRBV4-1 and TRBJ2-7; 12 bases line up with TRBD2. V was clipped by 4 bases and J by 5 bases; unmatched bases: 3. CDR1 and CDR2 from the germline V gene are MGHRA and YSYEKL. The CDR3 totals 14 residues.